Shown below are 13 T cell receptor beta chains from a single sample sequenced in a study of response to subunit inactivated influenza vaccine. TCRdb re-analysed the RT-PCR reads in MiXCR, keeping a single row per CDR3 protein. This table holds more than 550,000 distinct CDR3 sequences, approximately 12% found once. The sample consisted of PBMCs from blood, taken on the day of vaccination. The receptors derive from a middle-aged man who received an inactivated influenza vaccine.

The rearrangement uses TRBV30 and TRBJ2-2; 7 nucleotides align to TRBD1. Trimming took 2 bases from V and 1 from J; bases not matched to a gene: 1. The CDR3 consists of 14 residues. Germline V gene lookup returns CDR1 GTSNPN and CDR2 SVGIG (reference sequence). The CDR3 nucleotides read TGTGCCTGGAGTCAGGGGGTGAACACCGGGGAGCTGTTTTTT. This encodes CAWSQGVNTGELFF.

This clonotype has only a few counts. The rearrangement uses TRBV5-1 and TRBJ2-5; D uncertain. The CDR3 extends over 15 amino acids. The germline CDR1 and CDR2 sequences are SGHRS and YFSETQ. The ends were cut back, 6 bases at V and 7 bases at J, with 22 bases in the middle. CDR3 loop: CASIAVGTTTGTQYF. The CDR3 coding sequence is TGCGCCAGCATTGCCGTCGGCACTACAACTGGGACCCAGTACTTC.

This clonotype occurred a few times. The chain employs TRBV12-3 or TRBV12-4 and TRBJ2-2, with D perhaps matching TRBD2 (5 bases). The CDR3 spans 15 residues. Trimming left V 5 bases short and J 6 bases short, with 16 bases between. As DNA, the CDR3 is TGTGCCAGCAGTGCCGAACCTCGGGGTGCCGGGGAGCTGTTTTTT. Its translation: CASSAEPRGAGELFF.

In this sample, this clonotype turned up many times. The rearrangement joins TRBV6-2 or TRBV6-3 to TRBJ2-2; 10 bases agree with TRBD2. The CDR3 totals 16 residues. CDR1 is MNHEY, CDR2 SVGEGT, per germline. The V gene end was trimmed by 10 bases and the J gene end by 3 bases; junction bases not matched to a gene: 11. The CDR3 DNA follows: TGTGCCACCGGACCCATTAGCGGGAGGTACACCGGGGAGCTGTTTTTT. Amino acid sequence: CATGPISGRYTGELFF.

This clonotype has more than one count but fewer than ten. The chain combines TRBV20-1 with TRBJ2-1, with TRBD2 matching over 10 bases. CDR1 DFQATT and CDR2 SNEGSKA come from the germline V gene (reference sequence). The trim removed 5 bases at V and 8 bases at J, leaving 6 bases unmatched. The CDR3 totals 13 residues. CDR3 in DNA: TGCAGTGCTCTTAGCGGGAGGACCCATGAGCAGTTCTTC. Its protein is CSALSGRTHEQFF.

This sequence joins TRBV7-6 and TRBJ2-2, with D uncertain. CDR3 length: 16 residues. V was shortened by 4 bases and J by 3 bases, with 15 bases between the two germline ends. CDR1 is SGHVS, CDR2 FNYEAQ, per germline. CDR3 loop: CASSYHPHPYTGELFF. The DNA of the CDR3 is TGTGCCAGCAGCTACCATCCCCACCCCTACACCGGGGAGCTGTTTTTT.

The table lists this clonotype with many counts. The CDR3 coding sequence is TGCAGCGTCCTCACAGATACGCAGTATTTT. It translates to CSVLTDTQYF. The J gene is TRBJ2-3, the V gene TRBV29-1, with D hard to call. From germline, CDR1 is SQVTM and CDR2 ANQGSEA. The V end was cut by 6 bases, the J end by 2 bases, with 3 bases between. The CDR3 has 10 residues.

Here the CDR3 reads CASSHRRAGIETQYF. Written as DNA, the CDR3 is TGTGCCAGCAGCCATCGGCGGGCCGGGATAGAGACCCAGTACTTC. The rearrangement joins TRBV4-2 to TRBJ2-5, with D perhaps matching TRBD2 (5 bases). Germline values: CDR1 LGHNA, CDR2 YNFKEQ. Trimming cost V 3 bases and J 4 bases, with 15 bases left between them. The CDR3 extends over 15 amino acids.

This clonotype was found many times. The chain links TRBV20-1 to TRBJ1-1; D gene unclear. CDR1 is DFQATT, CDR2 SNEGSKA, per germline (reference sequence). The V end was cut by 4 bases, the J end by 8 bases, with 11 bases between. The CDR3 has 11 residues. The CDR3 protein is CSATAQLEAFF. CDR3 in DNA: TGCAGTGCTACAGCCCAGTTAGAAGCTTTCTTT.

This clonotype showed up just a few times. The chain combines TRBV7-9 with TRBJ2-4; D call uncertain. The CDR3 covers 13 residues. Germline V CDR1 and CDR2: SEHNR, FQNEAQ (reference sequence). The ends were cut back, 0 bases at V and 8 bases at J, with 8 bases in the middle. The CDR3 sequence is CASSLAGIHIQYF. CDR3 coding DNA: TGTGCCAGCAGCTTAGCAGGAATACACATTCAGTACTTC. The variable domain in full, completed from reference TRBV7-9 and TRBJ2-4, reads DTGVSQNPRHKITKRGQNVTFRCDPISEHNRLYWYRQTLGQGPEFLTYFQNEAQLEKSRLLSDRFSAERPKGSFSTLEIQRTEQGDSAMYLCASSLAGIHIQYFGAGTRLSVL.

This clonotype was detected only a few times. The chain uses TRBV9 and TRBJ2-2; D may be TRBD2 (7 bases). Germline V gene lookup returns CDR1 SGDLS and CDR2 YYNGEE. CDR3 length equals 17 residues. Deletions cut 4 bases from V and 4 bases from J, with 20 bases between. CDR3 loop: CASSILGGGALTGELFF. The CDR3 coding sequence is TGTGCCAGCAGCATCCTTGGAGGGGGGGCACTCACCGGGGAGCTGTTTTTT.

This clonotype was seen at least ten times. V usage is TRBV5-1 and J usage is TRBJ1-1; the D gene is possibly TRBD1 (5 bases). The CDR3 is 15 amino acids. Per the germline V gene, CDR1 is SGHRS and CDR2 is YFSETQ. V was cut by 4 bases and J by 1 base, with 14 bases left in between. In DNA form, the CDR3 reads TGCGCCAGCAGCCGCTCCGGGACGGGGAACACTGAAGCTTTCTTT. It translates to CASSRSGTGNTEAFF.

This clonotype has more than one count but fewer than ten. The CDR3 DNA reads as TGTGCCAGCAGGGGACTAGAGGGTGGGACCCAGTACTTC. Translation gives CASRGLEGGTQYF. J is TRBJ2-5 and V is TRBV12-3 or TRBV12-4; TRBD2 matches 8 bases. The CDR3 is 13 amino acids. V lost 6 bases and J lost 7; bases outside the gene matches: 7.